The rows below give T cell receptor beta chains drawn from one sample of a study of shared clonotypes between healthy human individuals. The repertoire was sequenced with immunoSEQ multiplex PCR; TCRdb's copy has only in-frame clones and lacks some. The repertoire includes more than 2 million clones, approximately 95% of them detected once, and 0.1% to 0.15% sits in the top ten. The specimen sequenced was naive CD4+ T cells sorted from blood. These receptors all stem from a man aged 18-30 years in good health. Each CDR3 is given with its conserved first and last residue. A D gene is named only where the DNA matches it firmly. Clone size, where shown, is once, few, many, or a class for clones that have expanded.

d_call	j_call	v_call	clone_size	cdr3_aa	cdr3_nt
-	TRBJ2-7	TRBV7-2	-	CASSLADLYEQYF	TGTGCCAGCAGCTTAGCGGATCTTTACGAGCAGTACTTC
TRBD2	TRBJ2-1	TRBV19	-	CASRSTSGGYNEQFF	TGTGCCAGTAGATCGACTAGCGGGGGATACAATGAGCAGTTCTTC
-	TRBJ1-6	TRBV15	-	CATSREGDNSPLHF	TGTGCCACCAGCAGAGAAGGGGACAATTCACCCCTCCACTTT
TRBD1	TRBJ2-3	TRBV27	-	CASSLRQGADTQYF	TGTGCCAGCAGTTTAAGACAGGGGGCAGATACGCAGTATTTT
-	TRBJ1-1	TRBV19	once	CASSLGAWNTEAFF	TGTGCCAGTAGCCTCGGAGCGTGGAACACTGAAGCTTTCTTT
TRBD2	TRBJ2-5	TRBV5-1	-	CASSPGLASAETQYF	TGCGCCAGCAGCCCGGGACTAGCCTCCGCCGAGACCCAGTACTTC
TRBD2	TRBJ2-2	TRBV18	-	CASSLAGDTGELFF	TGTGCCAGCTCACTAGCGGGGGACACCGGGGAGCTGTTTTTT
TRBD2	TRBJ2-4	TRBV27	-	CASSFSSSGGSKNIQYF	TGTGCCAGCAGTTTTTCCTCTAGCGGGGGTTCCAAAAACATTCAGTACTTC
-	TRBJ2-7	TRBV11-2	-	CASSLGWDFAYEQYF	TGTGCCAGCAGCTTAGGGTGGGATTTCGCCTACGAGCAGTACTTC
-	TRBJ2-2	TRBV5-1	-	CASSQTTGVTGELFF	TGCGCCAGCAGCCAGACGACAGGAGTCACCGGGGAGCTGTTTTTT
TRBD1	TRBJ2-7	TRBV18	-	CASSPPSRGFHEQYF	TGTGCCAGCTCACCACCGAGCAGGGGGTTCCACGAGCAGTACTTC
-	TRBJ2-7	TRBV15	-	CATSRDRFTAPYEQYF	TGTGCCACCAGCAGAGATCGATTCACAGCGCCCTACGAGCAGTACTTC
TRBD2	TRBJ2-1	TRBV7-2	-	CASSLRTSTELGNEQFF	TGTGCCAGCAGCTTAAGGACTAGCACAGAGCTTGGCAATGAGCAGTTCTTC
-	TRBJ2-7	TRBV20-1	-	CSATGVEQYF	TGCAGTGCTACAGGGGTCGAGCAGTACTTC